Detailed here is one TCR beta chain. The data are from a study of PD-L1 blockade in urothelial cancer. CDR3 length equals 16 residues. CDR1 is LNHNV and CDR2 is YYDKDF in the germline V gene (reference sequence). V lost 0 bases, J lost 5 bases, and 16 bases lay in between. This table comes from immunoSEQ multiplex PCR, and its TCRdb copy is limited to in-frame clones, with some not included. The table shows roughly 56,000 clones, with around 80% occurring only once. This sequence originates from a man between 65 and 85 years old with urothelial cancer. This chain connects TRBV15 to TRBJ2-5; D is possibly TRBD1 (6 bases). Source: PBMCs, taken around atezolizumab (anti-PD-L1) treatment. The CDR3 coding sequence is TGTGCCACCAGCAGAGACAGGGGCCAGGCAAGGGAGACCCAGTACTTC. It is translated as CATSRDRGQARETQYF. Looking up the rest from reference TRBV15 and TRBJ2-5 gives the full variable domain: DAMVIQNPRYQVTQFGKPVTLSCSQTLNHNVMYWYQQKSSQAPKLLFHYYDKDFNNEADTPDNFQSRRPNTSFCFLDIRSPGLGDTAMYLCATSRDRGQARETQYFGPGTRLLVL.